This T cell receptor beta chain was profiled in a study of blood T cell repertoires in COVID-19 (dated by TCRdb to between 2020 and 2021). Background on the whole study: Collaborator samples came from the United States, Italy and Spain and covered acute and convalescent phases of COVID-19. Samples came from the ongoing ImmuneRACE study (first 160 participants) plus 1,254 subjects from 6 global collaborators. The repertoires were made available in a free public database intended to serve as a resource for research on the immune response to SARS-CoV-2. Where available, HLA class I and class II types were taken from metadata supplied by the sample provider and were not determined by assay-based typing. The dataset comprised deeply sampled blood TCRbeta repertoires from subjects exposed to, actively infected with, or recovered from COVID-19. A de-identified subject ID, COVID-19 status, age in years and sex were almost always included in the sample metadata. The material from the prospective study consisted of cDNA or gDNA derived from T cells, B-cell-depleted T cells, or PBMCs. Overall study outcomes, separate from this receptor: The amount of clinical and demographic metadata varied by source and participant and was provided uncurated.

Participants in the prospective study were enrolled through a virtual design, were aged about 18 to 100 years, and lived in roughly 25 United States geographic areas. Cohort assignment in the prospective study relied on participant-reported clinical history from a screening survey and a study questionnaire. Exposed participants had been in contact, within 2 weeks of entering the study, with a person who had a PCR-confirmed or clinician-diagnosed case of COVID-19. Mobile phlebotomists in the prospective study collected whole blood, serum and a nasopharyngeal or oropharyngeal swab from every participant. Prospective study participants could optionally give additional blood draws and questionnaires over an approximately two-month period. Before DNA extraction, prospective study blood samples were shipped either frozen or at room temperature. TCRbeta CDR3 regions were amplified from genomic DNA using the immunoSEQ Assay, a bias-controlled multiplex PCR. Per the original workflow: Within the assay, amplification of reference gene primers was used to estimate how many nucleated cells each sample contained. To quantify the absolute abundance of each unique TCRbeta CDR3 rearrangement, sequence reads were collapsed and filtered. Productive Simpson clonality was computed per sample as the square root of Simpson's diversity index over productive rearrangements. TCRdb took over this immuneACCESS table, retaining in-frame rearrangements with V and J assigned. Such tables are incomplete; in checked studies, under half of the missing clones stem from an unresolved V gene, and the remainder is unexplained. The V and J calls and clone size were taken over from that table, and D and trimming were inferred from the DNA. Recorded for this sample are over 200,000 clones; over 70% of them occurred a single time. The ten largest clones add up to 3% to 4% of the sample.

As concerns this clone: Its specific antigen is unknown. Base-call qualities are not available, and no considerably larger clone is one nucleotide away.

Input material: PBMCs or T cells enriched from blood (not recorded which). The sequence was obtained from a woman in her twenties or thirties who had been exposed to COVID-19.

The CDR3 protein sequence reads: CASSRRGRAGNEQFF. At the DNA level, the sequence is TGTGCCAGCAGCCGTCGGGGGAGGGCAGGTAATGAGCAGTTCTTC. This chain is built from TRBV3-1 (or the pseudogene TRBV3-2) and TRBJ2-1; 7 central bases correspond to TRBD2. CDR1 and CDR2 are read off the germline V gene (reference sequence) as LGHDT and YNNKEL. Unmatched junction bases come to 10, with V trimmed by 4 bases and J by 7 bases. Including the terminal cysteine and phenylalanine, the CDR3 comprises 15 residues. The read is trimmed to its CDR3 DNA, 45 bases read in frame from base 1.